What follows are 20 T cell receptor beta chains derived from one specimen sequenced in a study of CD4 and CD8 cells across lung adenocarcinoma regions. Each CDR3 protein is one row after TCRdb ran MiXCR on the PCR reads. There are some 16,000 distinct CDR3 sequences in the sample; 55% occur only once, and about 30% lies in the top ten. The sequencing input was CD8+ T cells from the center of a lung tumor. These receptors came from a female donor with lung adenocarcinoma. The CD4 and CD8 labels of this study may be unreliable.

The chain carries TRBV6-5 and TRBJ2-5; D possibly corresponds to TRBD1 (6 bases). Gene TRBJ2-7 matches the end of the DNA better, so the J call may be wrong. Germline V CDR1 and CDR2: MNHEY, SVGAGI. The CDR3 is 13 amino acids. CDR3 residues: CASSYDHRDEQYF. The CDR3 nucleotides are TGTGCCAGCAGTTACGACCACAGGGACGAGCAGTACTTC.

This clonotype turned up a few times. The chain carries TRBV20-1 and TRBJ2-5; TRBD2 might be the D (7 bases). With 0 bases removed from V and 5 bases from J, the gap between germline ends came to 22 bases. The CDR3 covers 17 residues. The germline CDR1 and CDR2 sequences are DFQATT and SNEGSKA (reference sequence). CDR3 loop: CSARDLLRGGFGETQYF. The CDR3 DNA sequence: TGCAGTGCTAGAGATCTTTTGAGGGGGGGGTTCGGGGAGACCCAGTACTTC.

The chain uses TRBV12-3 or TRBV12-4 and TRBJ2-5; TRBD1 might be the D (8 bases). The J call may be in error: the DNA end matches TRBJ2-7 better. The CDR3 consists of 14 residues. The CDR3 is CASSLGTGRGEQYF. CDR3 nucleotides: TGTGCCAGCAGTTTAGGGACAGGGAGGGGCGAGCAGTACTTC.

This sequence joins TRBV7-3 and TRBJ1-1; TRBD1 matches at 8 bases. This CDR3 region has 17 residues. The V gene's germline CDR1 is SGHTA and CDR2 FQGTGA. With V trimmed by 0 bases and J by 4 bases, 10 bases remained unmatched. This CDR3 reads CASSLTAGGKAGTEAFF. The CDR3 nucleotides read TGTGCCAGCAGCTTAACGGCAGGGGGCAAAGCAGGCACTGAAGCTTTCTTT.

This rearrangement joins TRBV7-2 to TRBJ1-3, with 8 bases matching TRBD1. From germline, CDR1 is SGHTA and CDR2 FQGNSA. V trimming: 2 bases; J trimming: 4 bases; junction bases outside the gene matches: 10. The CDR3 extends over 17 amino acids. This chain's CDR3 is CASSLYAAAGGGNTIYF. CDR3 DNA: TGTGCCAGCAGCTTATACGCAGCGGCAGGGGGCGGAAACACCATATATTTT.

With respect to this clonotype: At one of its ends the junction is not consistent with the germline gene, which may arise from a read error. The chain is built from TRBV4-1 and TRBJ2-4; D is tentatively TRBD1 or TRBD2 (5 bases each). This CDR3 has 14 residues. The germline V gene encodes CDR1 MGHRA and CDR2 YSYEKL. The CDR3 is CAGTGLGAKNIQYF. The CDR3 bases are TGCGCCGGCACGGGGCTGGGAGCCAAAAACATTCAGTACTTT.

J is TRBJ2-5 and V is TRBV6-1; a weak D match, TRBD2 (5 bases). V dropped 7 bases and J dropped 5 bases, with 23 bases sitting between them. Germline CDR1 and CDR2: MNHNS and SASEGT. This CDR3 is 16 amino acids long. The CDR3 is CASTNDLVGSTETQYF. The CDR3 DNA reads TGTGCCAGCACCAATGACTTGGTTGGGAGTACTGAGACCCAGTACTTC.

CDR3 in DNA: TGTGCCAGCAGTGGGGGCGGGCTGTTTTTT. Amino acids: CASSGGGLFF. This chain joins TRBV6-1 and TRBJ2-2; D perhaps matches TRBD1 (5 bases). In germline, CDR1 is MNHNS, CDR2 SASEGT. The CDR3 has 10 amino acids. V was cut by 4 bases and J by 13 bases, with 7 bases left in between.

In this sample, this clonotype is medium-sized. The chain employs TRBV6-1 and TRBJ2-4, with no clear D. This CDR3 spans 15 amino acids. Trimming left V 4 bases short and J 2 bases short, with 12 bases between. Germline V lookup: CDR1 MNHNS, CDR2 SASEGT. The DNA for the CDR3 is TGTGCCAGCAGTGCCCTGGGGATAACCAAAAACATTCAGTACTTC. It yields the protein CASSALGITKNIQYF.

This clonotype was seen only a few times. The chain joins TRBV10-3 to TRBJ2-5; 7 nucleotides align to TRBD1. CDR3 length: 16 residues. The ends lost 2 bases at V and 5 bases at J; junction bases unmatched: 11. CDR1 is ENHRY, CDR2 SYGVKD, per germline. CDR3 nucleotides: TGTGCCATCAGTGAGATCGAGACAGGGCTAAGGGAGACCCAGTACTTC. This translates into CAISEIETGLRETQYF.

As concerns this clonotype: An end of the junction does not agree with germline; a read error may underlie this. The chain employs TRBV6-1 and TRBJ2-3; D might be TRBD1 or TRBD2, each matching 5 bases. The CDR3 is made up of 15 amino acids. The germline V gene encodes CDR1 MNHNS and CDR2 SASEGT. The CDR3 region is CASSVGVWGKDTQYF. CDR3 sequence (DNA): TGTGCCAGCAGTGTGGGGGTGTGGGGCAAAGACACGCAGTATTTC.

This clonotype was detected only a few times. The chain carries TRBV27 and TRBJ2-1, with D tentatively TRBD1 (6 bases). The better agreement between TRBJ2-5 and the DNA end casts doubt on the J call. CDR3 length: 15 residues. Germline V CDR1 and CDR2: MNHEY, SMNVEV (reference sequence). DNA for the CDR3: TGTGCCAGCAGTTTAACCGGACAGCCCCCGGAGACCCAGTACTTC. Amino acid sequence: CASSLTGQPPETQYF.

This clonotype showed up many times. The chain is built from TRBV20-1 and TRBJ2-2, with 7 bases lining up with TRBD2. Trimming cost V 5 bases and J 6 bases; bases outside gene matches: 12. CDR3 size: 15 residues. CDR1 DFQATT and CDR2 SNEGSKA come from the germline V gene (reference sequence). The CDR3 region has the DNA TGCAGTGCTGGCGAAGAGCGGGGCGACGCCGGGGAGCTGTTTTTT. This gives the protein CSAGEERGDAGELFF.

This clonotype was observed a handful of times. Its ends do not fully match the called genes, so a read error is possible. The chain couples TRBV10-1 to TRBJ2-4, with D maybe TRBD1 (6 bases). CDR3 length equals 14 residues. Germline assignment: CDR1 WNHNN and CDR2 SYGVQD (reference sequence). The DNA of the CDR3 is TGCGCCAGCAGTGAGTCGACTCTGGGGGACATGCAGTACTTC. It is translated as CASSESTLGDMQYF.

The rearrangement joins TRBV7-2 to TRBJ2-1, with D unresolved. CDR3 length: 13 amino acids. V was cut by 5 bases and J by 9 bases, with 14 bases left in between. Germline lookup yields CDR1 SGHTA and CDR2 FQGNSA. The CDR3 loop reads CASSQVGKSEQFF. The CDR3 nucleotides are TGTGCCAGCAGCCAGGTGGGGAAAAGTGAGCAGTTCTTC.

In this sample, this clonotype turned up once. The junction departs from the called germline gene at one end, perhaps through a read error. The genes are TRBV10-1 and TRBJ2-5, with D perhaps matching TRBD2 (6 bases). The CDR3 sequence is 14 residues long. Germline CDR1 is WNHNN and CDR2 is SYGVQD (reference sequence). CDR3 amino acids: CAGSGCTLQETQYF. In DNA, the CDR3 is TGCGCGGGGAGCGGGTGCACTCTCCAAGAGACGCAGTACTTC.

As to this clonotype: At one boundary the junction diverges from the germline segment, which might be a read error. J is TRBJ2-4 and V is TRBV27; TRBD1 is a possible D gene (6 bases). Germline V gene data show CDR1 as MNHEY and CDR2 as SMNVEV (reference sequence). This CDR3 has 14 residues. CDR3 sequence (DNA): TGTGCCAGCACGGGGCTGGGGGCCAAAGACATTCAGTACTTT. Translated, it gives CASTGLGAKDIQYF.

A word on this clonotype: An end of the junction does not agree with germline; a read error may underlie this. The chain couples TRBV6-1 to TRBJ2-3; a weak D match, TRBD1 (5 bases). CDR1 is MNHNS, CDR2 SASEGT, per germline. This CDR3 is 13 amino acids long. The CDR3 nucleotides are TGTGCCAGGGGGCTGAGCGCCACAAACACTCAGTATTTC. The encoded protein is CARGLSATNTQYF.

The CDR3 DNA is TGTGCCAGCAGCGCTAGCGGGGGCACCTACGAGCAGTACTTC. Its translation: CASSASGGTYEQYF. This chain connects TRBV6-1 to TRBJ2-5; 10 nucleotides line up with TRBD2. The J call could be wrong; TRBJ2-7 is a better fit for the DNA end. This CDR3 is 14 amino acids long. Germline V lookup: CDR1 MNHNS, CDR2 SASEGT.

This clonotype was counted at least ten times. The chain employs TRBV7-6 and TRBJ2-1; 16 nucleotides line up with TRBD2. The ends lost 1 base at V and 8 bases at J; junction bases unmatched: 5. CDR3 length: 17 residues. Germline V gene sequence: CDR1 SGHVS, CDR2 FNYEAQ. CDR3 protein: CASSLGGTSGGAYEQFF. CDR3 in DNA: TGTGCCAGCAGCTTAGGCGGGACTAGCGGGGGGGCTTATGAGCAGTTCTTC.